These 3 T cell receptor beta chains were sequenced from one sample in a study of regulatory T cells in long-lasting Graves disease. Time point meaning: persistent/refractory GD, antithyroid drugs over 5 years with positive TRAb. RNA isolated from PBMCs was used to make the TCR library. Construction of the TCR beta libraries employed iRepertoire HTBI primers in conjunction with Arm-PCR of CDR3 regions. TCRdb itself ran the multiplex PCR reads through MiXCR, one entry per CDR3 protein. The sample yields roughly 400,000 distinct CDR3 sequences, under 25% seen once. Material: peripheral blood mononuclear cells (PBMCs), obtained when the disease was refractory, from a patient treated with antithyroid drugs. Every receptor here comes from a female donor with Graves disease.

The genes are TRBV5-1 and TRBJ2-7; TRBD1 aligns across 9 bases. The CDR3 totals 13 residues. Germline V CDR1 and CDR2: SGHRS, YFSETQ. Trimming removed 5 bases from V and 5 bases from J; junction bases left unmatched: 5. CDR3 DNA sequence: TGCGCCAGCAGTAGGGACAGGGTTGACGAGCAGTACTTC. It is translated as CASSRDRVDEQYF.

This clonotype came up many times. The chain joins TRBV11-1 to TRBJ1-2; 9 bases line up with TRBD1. The trim removed 5 bases at V and 4 bases at J, leaving 8 bases unmatched. The V gene's germline CDR1 is SGHAT and CDR2 FQDESV (reference sequence). The CDR3 consists of 15 residues. CDR3 sequence reads: CASSPGTGISYGYTF. The CDR3 bases are TGTGCCAGCAGCCCAGGGACAGGGATCTCCTATGGCTACACCTTC.

This clonotype was detected many times. This chain links TRBV7-8 with TRBJ1-5; 7 bases are a match to TRBD1. The V segment lost 0 bases and the J segment 5 bases; nucleotides outside the gene matches: 7. Germline CDR1 SGHVS, CDR2 FQNEAQ. This CDR3 has 16 amino acids. In DNA form, the CDR3 reads TGTGCCAGCAGCTTAGCCAACAGGGGATTGCATCAGCCCCAGCATTTT. It specifies CASSLANRGLHQPQHF.